These T cell receptor beta chains were read from a single sample in a study of shared clonotypes between healthy human individuals. TCRdb's copy holds only in-frame clones and misses some; the assay was immunoSEQ multiplex PCR. The data contain about 2 million clones, about 95% of them singletons. The sequenced sample was naive CD8+ T cells sorted from blood. These receptors all stem from a man aged 18 to 29 in good health. CDR3s include the opening cysteine and the closing phenylalanine or tryptophan. The order of the fields is clone size, CDR3 length, J gene, D gene, V gene, CDR3 protein, CDR3 DNA. D genes are given only for firm matches. Only some rows state a clone size, as once, few, many or a class for expanded clones.

clone_size: NA
cdr3_length: 18
j_call: TRBJ2-5
d_call: NA
v_call: TRBV7-2
cdr3_aa: CASSSEGALASAQETQYF
cdr3_nt: TGTGCCAGCAGCTCAGAGGGGGCCCTAGCGTCCGCGCAAGAGACCCAGTACTTC

clone_size: NA
cdr3_length: 16
j_call: TRBJ2-2
d_call: NA
v_call: TRBV27
cdr3_aa: CASSLALLPNTGELFF
cdr3_nt: TGTGCCAGCAGTTTAGCCCTACTCCCGAACACCGGGGAGCTGTTTTTT

clone_size: NA
cdr3_length: 22
j_call: TRBJ2-7
d_call: TRBD1
v_call: TRBV10-1
cdr3_aa: CASNIPPWDRGLKRATNYEQYF
cdr3_nt: TGCGCCAGCAACATTCCCCCCTGGGACAGGGGATTAAAACGGGCGACCAACTACGAGCAGTACTTC

clone_size: NA
cdr3_length: 12
j_call: TRBJ2-1
d_call: NA
v_call: TRBV5-1
cdr3_aa: CASSLGADEQFF
cdr3_nt: TGCGCCAGCAGCTTGGGGGCGGATGAGCAGTTCTTC

clone_size: NA
cdr3_length: 17
j_call: TRBJ2-7
d_call: TRBD2
v_call: TRBV11-2
cdr3_aa: CASSPGGRSGIRNEQYF
cdr3_nt: TGTGCCAGCAGCCCCGGGGGGAGAAGCGGGATTAGAAACGAGCAGTACTTC

clone_size: NA
cdr3_length: 14
j_call: TRBJ2-7
d_call: NA
v_call: TRBV19
cdr3_aa: CASSIYEQTYEQYF
cdr3_nt: TGTGCCAGTAGTATTTATGAACAGACCTACGAGCAGTACTTC

clone_size: NA
cdr3_length: 14
j_call: TRBJ1-2
d_call: NA
v_call: TRBV5-4
cdr3_aa: CASSSTGPLSGYTF
cdr3_nt: TGTGCCAGCAGCTCGACGGGCCCCCTCTCTGGCTACACCTTC

clone_size: once
cdr3_length: 16
j_call: TRBJ2-3
d_call: NA
v_call: TRBV2
cdr3_aa: CASSEAGASPTDTQYF
cdr3_nt: TGTGCCAGCAGTGAAGCAGGGGCTAGTCCCACAGATACGCAGTATTTT

clone_size: NA
cdr3_length: 12
j_call: TRBJ1-1
d_call: NA
v_call: TRBV13
cdr3_aa: CASSLTGTEAFF
cdr3_nt: TGTGCCAGCAGCTTAACGGGGACTGAAGCTTTCTTT

clone_size: NA
cdr3_length: 15
j_call: TRBJ1-2
d_call: NA
v_call: TRBV7-2
cdr3_aa: CASSYLRDVVTGYTF
cdr3_nt: TGTGCCAGCAGCTACCTCCGGGACGTGGTTACTGGCTACACCTTC

clone_size: NA
cdr3_length: 12
j_call: TRBJ2-2
d_call: NA
v_call: TRBV2
cdr3_aa: CASSERTGELFF
cdr3_nt: TGTGCCAGCAGTGAAAGGACCGGGGAGCTGTTTTTT

clone_size: NA
cdr3_length: 15
j_call: TRBJ1-4
d_call: TRBD1
v_call: TRBV7-9
cdr3_aa: CASSSLQGWNEKLFF
cdr3_nt: TGTGCCAGCAGCTCCCTACAGGGGTGGAACGAAAAACTGTTTTTT

clone_size: NA
cdr3_length: 14
j_call: TRBJ2-1
d_call: NA
v_call: TRBV7-3
cdr3_aa: CASSLNSNGPEQFF
cdr3_nt: TGTGCCAGCAGCTTAAACAGCAACGGCCCTGAGCAGTTCTTC

clone_size: NA
cdr3_length: 14
j_call: TRBJ2-7
d_call: NA
v_call: TRBV7-6
cdr3_aa: CASSLRTESYEQYF
cdr3_nt: TGTGCCAGCAGCCTACGGACGGAATCCTACGAGCAGTACTTC

clone_size: NA
cdr3_length: 13
j_call: TRBJ2-1
d_call: NA
v_call: TRBV7-9
cdr3_aa: CASSPTTTNEQFF
cdr3_nt: TGTGCCAGCAGCCCGACTACCACCAATGAGCAGTTCTTC